This entry lists 6 T cell receptor beta chains sequenced from one sample in a study of cytomegalovirus exposure and HLA in healthy donors. TCRdb keeps only in-frame clones here, not all; method: immunoSEQ multiplex PCR. This repertoire shows some 79,000 clones, around 94% found once; its top ten account for roughly 3%. Specimen: PBMCs. These receptors were taken from a woman aged 18-29 years in good health and CMV-seropositive.

The chain employs TRBV18 and TRBJ1-6; 7 positions agree with TRBD1. This CDR3 region has 15 residues. The V gene end was trimmed by 6 bases and the J gene end by 7 bases; junction bases not matched to a gene: 9. Germline-derived CDR1 and CDR2 are KGHSH and LQKENI. CDR3 sequence (DNA): TGTGCCAGCTCCCCCCGGGGACAGCTAAATTCACCCCTCCACTTT. This translates into CASSPRGQLNSPLHF.

J is TRBJ1-4 and V is TRBV5-1; no definite D call. V was pared by 0 bases and J by 1 base, with 7 bases between. The CDR3 is made up of 15 amino acids. From germline, CDR1 is SGHRS and CDR2 YFSETQ. The CDR3: CASSLGQITNEKLFF. CDR3 nucleotide sequence: TGCGCCAGCAGCTTGGGGCAGATAACTAATGAAAAACTGTTTTTT.

The genes are TRBV6-5 and TRBJ2-1; D unclear. V lost 5 bases and J lost 10, with 12 bases in between. The CDR3 has 12 amino acids. CDR1 and CDR2 from the germline V gene are MNHEY and SVGAGI. CDR3 in DNA: TGTGCCAGCAGTCTGGGCCCTTCGGAGCAGTTCTTC. Its translation: CASSLGPSEQFF.

CDR3 nucleotides: TGTGCCAGCACGGGGGGAGACACAGATACGCAGTATTTT. Residues: CASTGGDTDTQYF. The chain uses TRBV28 and TRBJ2-3, with 7 nucleotides matching TRBD2. The CDR3 has 13 amino acids. After removal of 7 bases from V and 2 bases from J, the junction contained 3 bases not matched to a gene. Germline assignment: CDR1 MDHEN and CDR2 SYDVKM.

The rearrangement joins TRBV6-1 to TRBJ1-5; D is undetermined. Trimming took off 7 bases at V and 1 base at J, with 8 bases between the two ends. Germline V gives CDR1 MNHNS, CDR2 SASEGT. CDR3 size: 13 residues. The chain's CDR3 is CASTRESNQPQHF. CDR3 DNA: TGTGCCAGCACGCGGGAAAGCAATCAGCCCCAGCATTTT.

The J gene is TRBJ1-1, the V gene TRBV19, with D perhaps TRBD1 (5 bases). V shed 3 bases and J shed 1 base, with 18 bases lying between them. Germline CDR1 is LNHDA and CDR2 is SQIVND (reference sequence). The CDR3 runs to 17 residues. CDR3 amino acids: CASSIGRARNWNTEAFF. The CDR3 DNA is TGTGCCAGTAGTATTGGCAGGGCTCGAAATTGGAACACTGAAGCTTTCTTT.